This T cell receptor beta chain was documented in a study of cytomegalovirus exposure and HLA in healthy donors. Overall study results and limits: It has been reported that TCR beta sequences accurately predicted the HLA-A and HLA-B alleles of most subjects. Using the classifier, cytomegalovirus status was reportedly diagnosed with high specificity and sensitivity.

The PCR used 60 Vbeta and 13 Jbeta primers. Here immunoSEQ multiplex PCR was the method, and the copy in TCRdb shows in-frame clones only, minus some. This sample carries 150,000 to 200,000 clones, approximately 74% of them seen once, and the ten largest clones take roughly 3%. Notes on this clone: As yet, its antigen is unknown.

Germline V gene sequence: CDR1 MGHRA, CDR2 YSYEKL. Trimming pared 3 bases from V and 7 bases from J, leaving 13 bases between. CDR3 size: 14 residues. Sequenced sample: PBMCs. The clonotype was recovered from a woman aged 25 to 39 in good health and CMV-seronegative. This chain joins TRBV4-1 and TRBJ2-1; maybe TRBD1 (6 bases). The CDR3 DNA reads TGCGCCAGCAGCCAGGCCCCCCAGGGGAATGAGCAGTTCTTC. Translated, it gives CASSQAPQGNEQFF.